Listed here is a single TCR beta chain. This entry belongs to a study of T-cell reconstitution after alpha-beta-depleted transplantation in children. Library preparation (for TCRbeta) was performed with unique molecular identifiers. MiXCR, applied by TCRdb to the PCR reads, yields one record per CDR3 protein. The table includes over 300,000 distinct CDR3 sequences, 10% detected once. The CDR3 runs to 16 residues. The junction had 6 bases not matched to a gene; V was cut back by 5 bases and J by 3 bases. CDR1 is SEHNR and CDR2 is FQNEAQ in the germline V gene (reference sequence). The specimen was PBMCs from the stem cell graft donor, collected from the stem cell graft. This chain uses TRBV7-9 with TRBJ2-3, with 12 bases that match TRBD1. The sequence derives from a human donor who donated a stem cell graft to a child with acute lymphoblastic leukemia. The CDR3 is CASSQGQGATTDTQYF. For the CDR3, the DNA is TGTGCCAGCAGCCAGGGACAGGGGGCGACGACAGATACGCAGTATTTT.